This T cell receptor (beta chain) is from a study of Ad26.COV2.S vaccination and SARS-CoV-2 variants. Background on the study: The donor was enrolled in the Ad26.COV2.S arm of the COV1001 trial. Once, or twice with 56 days between doses, Ad26.COV2.S was given intramuscularly.

Note on this clone: Its antigen is as yet unknown.

V was trimmed by 4 bases and J by 7 bases, leaving 8 bases between them. The CDR3 is 13 amino acids. CDR1 and CDR2 from the germline V gene are LNHDA and SQIVND (reference sequence). Libraries were prepared by immunoSEQ multiplex PCR; TCRdb keeps only in-frame clonotypes and omits some of them. This table holds 200,000 to 300,000 clones, more than 75% found once. Findings and limits, study-wide: Those who received vaccine or placebo ended up with similar non-spike TCR breadth.

Treatment here: 15 to 20 received Ad26.COV2.S at low or high dose, single or two shots; about 5 received placebo; per-sample allocation not given. After the first vaccine or placebo injection, samples were drawn on day 63. The V gene is TRBV19, the J gene TRBJ1-6, with D unresolved. This receptor was identified in a person between 18 and 65 years old who received the Ad26.COV2.S COVID-19 vaccine or a placebo. The material was peripheral blood, obtained in a trial of Ad26.COV2.S vaccine versus placebo. CDR3 bases: TGTGCCAGTAGTAAAGGAAAGAATTCACCCCTCCACTTT. As protein: CASSKGKNSPLHF.